This T cell receptor beta chain stems from a study of cytomegalovirus exposure and HLA in healthy donors. Study-wide context: It was reported in a later analysis that the same platform had been used for the roughly 110 validation repertoires as for the 666 first-cohort repertoires.

The method was immunoSEQ multiplex PCR; TCRdb's version includes in-frame clones alone and lacks a portion of them. The table includes some 100,000 clones, roughly nine tenths detected once. A word on this clone: Antigen unknown.

The study, taken as a whole, reports: The investigators catalogued 160 or so TCR beta chains as cytomegalovirus-associated. The TCR clusters that emerged in the first cohort tended, a later analysis found, to co-occur in the 120 or so validation repertoires.

The sample was PBMCs. The origin of this receptor is a man aged 18 to 30 in good health and CMV-seropositive.

The CDR3 protein is CASSPTGGYEQYF. As DNA, the CDR3 is TGTGCCAGCAGCCCCACAGGGGGCTACGAGCAGTACTTC. V usage is TRBV13 and J usage is TRBJ2-7, with TRBD1 matching over 8 bases. The germline gives CDR1 PRHDT, CDR2 FYEKMQ (reference sequence). CDR3 size: 13 residues. The J segment lost 3 bases and the V segment lost 5 bases, leaving 3 bases of the junction unmatched.